This entry lists 19 T cell receptor beta chains sequenced from one sample in a study of monozygotic twins with inflammatory bowel disease. For each CDR3 protein, TCRdb gives one entry from its re-call of the 5' RACE reads, without DNA. Its listing shows 440,000 or so distinct CDR3 sequences. The sequencing sample was made of blood. The receptors stem from a human donor with ulcerative colitis or Crohn's disease, or a healthy co-twin of an affected twin (not recorded which).

The V and J genes are TRBV18 and TRBJ1-1; TCRdb calls TRBD1, which cannot be checked without DNA. The CDR3 contains 16 residues. Germline CDR1 reads KGHSH; CDR2 reads LQKENI. The CDR3 loop reads CASSPPGDRGLAEAFF.

The chain links TRBV5-1 to TRBJ1-2. The CDR3 extends over 14 amino acids. In germline, CDR1 is SGHRS, CDR2 YFSETQ. The CDR3 loop is CASSLAGREGGYTF.

CDR3 amino acids: CASHIRRGADTQYF. The chain has TRBV2 and TRBJ2-3; the D gene TCRdb calls, TRBD2, cannot be checked with no DNA. The CDR3 is 14 amino acids. Germline V CDR1 and CDR2: SNHLY, FYNNEI.

This chain joins TRBV4-3 and TRBJ2-3. This CDR3 is 17 amino acids long. From germline, CDR1 is LGHNA and CDR2 YSLEER. CDR3 protein: CASSQGTSGASTDTQYF.

The chain couples TRBV18 to TRBJ1-2. The V gene's germline CDR1 is KGHSH and CDR2 LQKENI. This CDR3 is 13 amino acids long. CDR3 amino acids: CASSRDDLYGYTF.

The CDR3 spells CSAREIGENTEAFF. This chain uses TRBV20-1 with TRBJ1-1; TCRdb's D call of TRBD1 is untestable without DNA. Germline CDR1 is DFQATT and CDR2 is SNEGSKA (reference sequence). This CDR3 comprises 14 residues.

The V call is TRBV5-1, the J call TRBJ2-2. The germline V gene encodes CDR1 SGHRS and CDR2 YFSETQ. CDR3 length: 14 residues. The CDR3 is CASSFSGNTGELFF.

This chain joins TRBV28 and TRBJ2-7; without DNA, the TCRdb call of TRBD2 cannot be checked. The CDR3 consists of 20 residues. Germline V gene lookup returns CDR1 MDHEN and CDR2 SYDVKM. CDR3 sequence reads: CASLTSRIRTTDTDPYEQYF.

The chain is built from TRBV29-1 and TRBJ1-1; TCRdb selects TRBD1, and the lack of DNA leaves this call unchecked. The CDR3 consists of 13 residues. The germline V gene encodes CDR1 SQVTM and CDR2 ANQGSEA. This CDR3 reads CSVEGPQNTEAFF.

This chain connects TRBV5-1 to TRBJ2-3; TCRdb's D call of TRBD2 is untestable without DNA. Per germline, CDR1 SGHRS and CDR2 YFSETQ. The CDR3 extends over 18 amino acids. This chain's CDR3 is CASSLGPLLAGSPDTQYF.

The V call is TRBV7-2, the J call TRBJ2-7; lacking DNA, the TRBD2 call made by TCRdb goes unchecked. This CDR3 spans 12 amino acids. Germline V CDR1 and CDR2: SGHTA, FQGNSA. CDR3 residues: CASSFQAAKQYF.

J is TRBJ1-1 and V is TRBV20-1. The length of the CDR3 is 13 residues. CDR1 is DFQATT, CDR2 SNEGSKA, per germline (reference sequence). The CDR3: CSARSRMNTEAFF.

The genes are TRBV12-3 or TRBV12-4 and TRBJ2-2; TCRdb's D call of TRBD1 is untestable without DNA. The CDR3 extends over 15 amino acids. This chain's CDR3 is CASKRDGTDTGELFF.

The rearrangement links TRBV9 to TRBJ1-2; the D gene TCRdb calls, TRBD1, cannot be checked with no DNA. CDR3 size: 15 residues. Germline assignment: CDR1 SGDLS and CDR2 YYNGEE. The CDR3 is CASSVQAGGPYGYTF.

The chain has TRBV5-4 and TRBJ2-6; the D call from TCRdb, TRBD2, cannot be confirmed without DNA. The CDR3 runs 15 residues. CDR1 is SGHNT and CDR2 is YYREEE in the germline V gene (reference sequence). The CDR3 loop reads CASSGTKGEANVLTF.

The J gene is TRBJ2-7, the V gene TRBV5-6; TCRdb indicates TRBD1, and absent DNA this call remains unverified. The length of the CDR3 is 15 residues. Germline V lookup: CDR1 SGHDT, CDR2 YYEEEE. Here the CDR3 reads CASSGGYGSGYEQYF.

The chain couples TRBV19 to TRBJ2-2; the TCRdb D gene call, TRBD1, has no DNA to confirm it. The CDR3 runs to 16 residues. The germline CDR1 and CDR2 sequences are LNHDA and SQIVND (reference sequence). CDR3 amino acids: CASSSWGDSNTGELFF.

The chain links TRBV5-1 to TRBJ2-2; there is no DNA to check the TCRdb D call of TRBD1. The CDR3 totals 15 residues. CDR1 and CDR2 from the germline V gene are SGHRS and YFSETQ. The CDR3 here is CASRPGGGAGGELFF.

The chain recombines TRBV5-1 with TRBJ2-2; with no DNA, the TCRdb D assignment of TRBD1 cannot be verified. Germline V gives CDR1 SGHRS, CDR2 YFSETQ. The CDR3 sequence is 16 residues long. This chain's CDR3 is CASSLGQGARTGELFF.